Sequencing of this TCR beta chain was carried out in a study of somatic mutations in cytotoxic T cells in rheumatoid arthritis (TCRdb year 2017). Some background on the complete study: Sorted V beta1+ cells also underwent TCRB sequencing, and some V beta antibody-stained T-cell populations were flow-sorted at nearly 100% purity on a FACSAria II or Sony SH800. To characterize clonality, the study used TCRB deep sequencing while asking whether somatic mutations are carried by expanded CD8+ T-cell clones in newly diagnosed, untreated rheumatoid arthritis. TCRB deep sequencing was performed for roughly 69 rheumatoid arthritis patients and around 20 healthy controls. Median age was essentially the same in the patient group and the control group.

Measured from the cysteine to the phenylalanine, the CDR3 is 14 residues long. The DNA shown is the 42-base CDR3, in frame from base 1. V was cut back by 2 bases and J by 2 bases, leaving a gap of 9 bases between them. According to the germline V gene, CDR1 reads MNHNS and CDR2 reads SASEGT. With a median age of approximately 56 years (range roughly 20-70) and roughly 59% female, the healthy controls consisted of approximately 22 blood donors whose buffy coats were used. Flow cytometry confirmed the purity of CD4+ and CD8+ cells that had been isolated by positive magnetic bead selection on an AutoMACS. Peripheral blood mononuclear cells were obtained using density gradient separation with Ficoll-Paque PLUS. Using Nucleospin Tissue or Tissue XS kits, DNA was extracted from CD4-enriched, CD8-enriched or PBMC samples, with quantification by a Qubit 2.0 fluorometer. A word on this clone: Its cognate antigen has yet to be identified. Within one base of it there is no much larger clone, and no base qualities were kept. The same CDR3 arises from other DNA sequences in this sample as well.

Overall study results and their limits: An increase of CD8+ clonality with age was seen in patients (Spearman r ~ 0.49) but not in healthy controls. CD8+ T-cell clonality did not differ significantly between rheumatoid arthritis patients and age-matched healthy controls. The slight TRBV07 underrepresentation in patients was not adjusted for multiple comparisons. The largest CD8+ clone made up more than 20% of CD8+ cells in about an eighth of the roughly 65 patients, and blood and synovial fluid shared several identical CD8+ TCRB sequences. The antigen targets of the expanded CD8+ clones were unknown, and absence from virus-specific databases did not rule out viral specificity.

Genomic DNA underwent TCRB CDR3 sequencing using the immunoSEQ assay. From the authors' description of their analysis: The analyses included only productive TCRB rearrangements. Clonality was expressed as a Shannon entropy-based productive clonality index, with each clone defined by a unique TCRB CDR3 sequence. The template counts of each clone relative to the total templates per sample were used to calculate repertoire overlap between two samples. V-gene usage measured by flow cytometry correlated with TCRB sequencing V-gene usage, with a Spearman r of approximately 0.66. TCRdb carries this immuneACCESS record with in-frame sequences only. Its versions omit some clonotypes, under half of them owing to an unresolved V gene in the studies checked, with the rest unexplained. That table furnishes V, J and clone size, whereas the DNA furnished D and trimming. A total of under 8,000 clones appear in this sample, about 70% of them only once. In total, the top ten clones hold less than 45% of the sample.

The receptor comes from a woman between 45 and 60 years old in good health. This chain is built from TRBV6-1 and TRBJ1-2; confidence is insufficient to name the D gene. Sequences were obtained from CD8+ T cells sorted from blood. Here the CDR3 is given as CASSEHPGNYGYTF. The DNA sequence is as follows: TGTGCCAGCAGTGAACACCCGGGGAACTATGGCTACACCTTC.